The following is a T cell receptor (beta chain) sequence with its context. The data were taken from a study of blood T cell repertoires in COVID-19. For the study at large: Whether acute or convalescent, the COVID-19 samples came from the United States, Italy and Spain. Sources were T cells, B-cell-depleted T cells, or PBMCs; the material itself was cDNA or gDNA.

V was pared by 5 bases and J by 3 bases, with 8 bases between. This CDR3 contains 12 residues. Germline V gene sequence: CDR1 MDHEN, CDR2 SYDVKM. Participants spanned ages about 18 to 100 years and resided in about 24 US areas. Clinical histories supplied by participants themselves formed the basis of cohort assignment. Only in-frame clones appear in the TCRdb table, and some are missing; sequencing was by immunoSEQ multiplex PCR. Of fewer than 400,000 clones in the sample, 85% were seen once. The V and J genes are TRBV28 and TRBJ2-7; perhaps TRBD2 as D (6 bases). The sequence was obtained from a woman aged 30 to 39 who had been exposed to COVID-19. The sequenced sample was PBMCs or T cells enriched from blood (not recorded which). CDR3: CASSGLIYEQYF. The CDR3 DNA sequence: TGTGCCAGCAGTGGACTAATCTACGAGCAGTACTTC. The full variable domain, its missing parts supplied by reference TRBV28 and TRBJ2-7, is DVKVTQSSRYLVKRTGEKVFLECVQDMDHENMFWYRQDPGLGLRLIYFSYDVKMKEKGDIPEGYSVSREKKERFSLILESASTNQTSMYLCASSGLIYEQYFGPGTRLTVT.